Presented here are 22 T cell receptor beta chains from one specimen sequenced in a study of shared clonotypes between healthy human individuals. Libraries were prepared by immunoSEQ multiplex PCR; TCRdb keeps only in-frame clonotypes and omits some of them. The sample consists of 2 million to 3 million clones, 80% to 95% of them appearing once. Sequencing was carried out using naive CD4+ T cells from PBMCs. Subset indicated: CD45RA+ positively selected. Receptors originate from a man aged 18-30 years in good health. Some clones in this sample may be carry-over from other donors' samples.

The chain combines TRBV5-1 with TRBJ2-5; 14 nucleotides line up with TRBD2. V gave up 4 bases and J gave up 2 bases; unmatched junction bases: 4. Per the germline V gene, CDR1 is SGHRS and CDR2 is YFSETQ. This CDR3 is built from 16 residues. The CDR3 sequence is CASSPGTSGSQETQYF. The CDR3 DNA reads TGCGCCAGCAGCCCGGGGACTAGCGGGAGTCAAGAGACCCAGTACTTC.

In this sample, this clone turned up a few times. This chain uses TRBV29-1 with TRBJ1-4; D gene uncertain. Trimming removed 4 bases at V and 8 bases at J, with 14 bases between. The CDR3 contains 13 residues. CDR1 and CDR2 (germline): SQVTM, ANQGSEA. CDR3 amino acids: CSVGTAAREKLFF. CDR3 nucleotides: TGCAGCGTTGGTACGGCGGCGAGGGAAAAACTGTTTTTT.

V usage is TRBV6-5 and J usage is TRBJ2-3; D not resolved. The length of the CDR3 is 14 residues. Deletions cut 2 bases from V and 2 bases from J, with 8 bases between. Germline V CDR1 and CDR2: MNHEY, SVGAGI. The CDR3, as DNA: TGTGCCAGCAGTTACGATTGGGACACAGATACGCAGTATTTT. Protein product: CASSYDWDTDTQYF.

The CDR3 DNA follows: TGTGCCAGCAGTCTAGGTGGGGAGAACACTGAAGCTTTCTTT. It is translated as CASSLGGENTEAFF. This sequence joins TRBV6-1 and TRBJ1-1; D gene unclear. V was pared by 5 bases and J by 1 base, with 11 bases between. From germline, CDR1 is MNHNS and CDR2 SASEGT. This CDR3 comprises 14 residues.

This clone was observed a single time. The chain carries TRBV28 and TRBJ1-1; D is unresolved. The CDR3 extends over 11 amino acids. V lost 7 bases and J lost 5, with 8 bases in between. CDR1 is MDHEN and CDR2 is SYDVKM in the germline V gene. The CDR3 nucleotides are TGTGCCAGCATGGGCGGGACTGAAGCTTTCTTT. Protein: CASMGGTEAFF.

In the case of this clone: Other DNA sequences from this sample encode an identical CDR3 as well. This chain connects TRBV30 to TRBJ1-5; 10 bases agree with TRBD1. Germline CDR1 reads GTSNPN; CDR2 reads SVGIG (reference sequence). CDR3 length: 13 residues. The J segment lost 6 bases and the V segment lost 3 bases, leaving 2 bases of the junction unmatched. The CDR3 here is CAWSGDRGQPQHF. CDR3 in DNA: TGTGCCTGGAGCGGGGACAGGGGTCAGCCCCAGCATTTT.

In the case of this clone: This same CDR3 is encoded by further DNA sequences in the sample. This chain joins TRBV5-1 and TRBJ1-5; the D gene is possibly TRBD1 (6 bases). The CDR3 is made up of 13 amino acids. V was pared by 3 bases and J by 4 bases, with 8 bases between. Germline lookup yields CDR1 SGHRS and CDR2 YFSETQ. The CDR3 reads CASSSTGNQPQHF. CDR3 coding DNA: TGCGCCAGCAGCTCTACAGGGAATCAGCCCCAGCATTTT.

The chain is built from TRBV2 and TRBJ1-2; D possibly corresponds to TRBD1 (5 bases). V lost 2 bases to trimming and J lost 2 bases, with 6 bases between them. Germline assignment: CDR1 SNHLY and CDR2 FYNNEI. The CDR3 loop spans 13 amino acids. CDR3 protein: CASSEWGNYGYTF. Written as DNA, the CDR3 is TGTGCCAGCAGTGAATGGGGCAACTATGGCTACACCTTC.

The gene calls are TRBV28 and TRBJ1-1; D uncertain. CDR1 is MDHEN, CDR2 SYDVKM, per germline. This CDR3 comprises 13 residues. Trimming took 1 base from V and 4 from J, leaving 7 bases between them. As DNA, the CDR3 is TGTGCCAGCAGTTTATATCAGGTCACTGAAGCTTTCTTT. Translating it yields CASSLYQVTEAFF.

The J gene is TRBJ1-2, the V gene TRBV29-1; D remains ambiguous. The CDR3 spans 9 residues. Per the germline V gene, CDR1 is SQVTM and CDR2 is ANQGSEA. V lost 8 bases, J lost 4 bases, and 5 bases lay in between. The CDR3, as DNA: TGCAGCACATTCTATGGCTACACCTTC. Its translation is CSTFYGYTF.

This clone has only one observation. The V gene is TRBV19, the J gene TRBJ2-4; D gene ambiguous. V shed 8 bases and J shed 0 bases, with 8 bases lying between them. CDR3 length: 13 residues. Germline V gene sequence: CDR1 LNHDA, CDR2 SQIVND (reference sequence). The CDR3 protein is CASRDLAKNIQYF. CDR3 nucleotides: TGTGCCAGTCGCGATCTAGCCAAAAACATTCAGTACTTC.

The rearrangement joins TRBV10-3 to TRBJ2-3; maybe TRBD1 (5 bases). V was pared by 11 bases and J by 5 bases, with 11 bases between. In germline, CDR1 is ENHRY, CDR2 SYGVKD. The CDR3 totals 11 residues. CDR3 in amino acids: CALGQGDTQYF. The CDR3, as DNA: TGTGCCTTGGGGCAAGGAGATACGCAGTATTTT.

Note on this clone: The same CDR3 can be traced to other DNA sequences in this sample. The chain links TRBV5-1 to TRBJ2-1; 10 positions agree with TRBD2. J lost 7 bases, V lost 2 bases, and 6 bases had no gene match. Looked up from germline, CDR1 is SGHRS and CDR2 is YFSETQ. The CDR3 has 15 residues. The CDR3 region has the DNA TGCGCCAGCAGCTTCGGACTAGCGGACGATAATGAGCAGTTCTTC. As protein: CASSFGLADDNEQFF.

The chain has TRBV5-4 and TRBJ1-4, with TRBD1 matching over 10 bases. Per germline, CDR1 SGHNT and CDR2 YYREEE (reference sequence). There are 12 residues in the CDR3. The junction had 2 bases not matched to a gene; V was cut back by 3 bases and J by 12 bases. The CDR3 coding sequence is TGTGCCAGCAGCTGGACAGGGGGGGAACTGTTTTTT. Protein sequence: CASSWTGGELFF.

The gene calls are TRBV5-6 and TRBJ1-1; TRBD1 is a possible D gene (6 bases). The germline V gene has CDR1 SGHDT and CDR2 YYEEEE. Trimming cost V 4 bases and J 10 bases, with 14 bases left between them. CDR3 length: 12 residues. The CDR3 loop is CASSGGRRPAFF. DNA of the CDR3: TGTGCCAGCAGCGGGGGGCGACGGCCAGCTTTCTTT.

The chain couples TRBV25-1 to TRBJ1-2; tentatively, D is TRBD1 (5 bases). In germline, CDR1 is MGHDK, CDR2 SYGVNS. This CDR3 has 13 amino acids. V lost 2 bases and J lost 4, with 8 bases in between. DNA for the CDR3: TGTGCCAGCAGTGAAGGACAAGGCTATGGCTACACCTTC. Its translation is CASSEGQGYGYTF.

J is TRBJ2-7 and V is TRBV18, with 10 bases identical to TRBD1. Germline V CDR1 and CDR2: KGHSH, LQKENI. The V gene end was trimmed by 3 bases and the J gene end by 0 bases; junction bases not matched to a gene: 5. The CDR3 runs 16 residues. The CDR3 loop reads CASSPTGQGTSYEQYF. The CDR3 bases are TGTGCCAGCTCACCTACGGGACAGGGGACCTCCTACGAGCAGTACTTC. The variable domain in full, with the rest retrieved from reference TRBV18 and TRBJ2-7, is NAGVMQNPRHLVRRRGQEARLRCSPMKGHSHVYWYRQLPEEGLKFMVYLQKENIIDESGMPKERFSAEFPKEGPSILRIQQVVRGDSAAYFCASSPTGQGTSYEQYFGPGTRLTVT.

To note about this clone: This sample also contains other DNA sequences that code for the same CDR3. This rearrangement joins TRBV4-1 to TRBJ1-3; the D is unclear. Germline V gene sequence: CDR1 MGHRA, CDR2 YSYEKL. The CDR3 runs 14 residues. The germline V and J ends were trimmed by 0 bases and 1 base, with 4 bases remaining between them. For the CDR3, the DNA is TGCGCCAGCAGCCAAGAATATTCTGGAAACACCATATATTTT. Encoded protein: CASSQEYSGNTIYF.

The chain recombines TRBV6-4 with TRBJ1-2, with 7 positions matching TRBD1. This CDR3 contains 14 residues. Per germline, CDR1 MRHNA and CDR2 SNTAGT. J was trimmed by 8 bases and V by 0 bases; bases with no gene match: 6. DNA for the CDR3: TGTGCCAGCAGTGACTCCGACAGGGTGGAGGGCTACACCTTC. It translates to CASSDSDRVEGYTF.

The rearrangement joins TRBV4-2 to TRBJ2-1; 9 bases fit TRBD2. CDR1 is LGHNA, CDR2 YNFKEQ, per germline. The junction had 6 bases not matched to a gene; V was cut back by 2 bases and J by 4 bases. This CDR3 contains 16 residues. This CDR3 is CASSQNLAGTYNEQFF. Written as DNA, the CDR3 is TGTGCCAGCAGCCAAAACCTAGCGGGGACTTACAATGAGCAGTTCTTC.

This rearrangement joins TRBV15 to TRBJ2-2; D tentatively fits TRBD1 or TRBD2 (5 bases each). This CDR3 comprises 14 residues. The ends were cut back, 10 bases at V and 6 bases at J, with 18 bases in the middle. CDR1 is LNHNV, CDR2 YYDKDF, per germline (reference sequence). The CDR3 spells CAITGTGAAGELFF. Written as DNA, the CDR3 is TGTGCCATCACAGGTACCGGGGCGGCCGGGGAGCTGTTTTTT.

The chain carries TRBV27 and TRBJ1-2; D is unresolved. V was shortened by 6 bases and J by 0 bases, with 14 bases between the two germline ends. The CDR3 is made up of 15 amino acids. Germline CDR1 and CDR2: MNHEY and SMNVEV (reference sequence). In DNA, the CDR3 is TGTGCCAGCAGGACTGCAGGAGCTACTAACTATGGCTACACCTTC. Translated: CASRTAGATNYGYTF.